One sample yielded the 5 T cell receptor beta chains listed below, sequenced in a study of CD8 T cells in ankylosing spondylitis. Overall study results and limits: Eight highly homologous variants formed a TCR beta motif that appeared characteristic of ankylosing spondylitis blood.

These receptors lack a known antigen. TCRdb re-called the 5' RACE reads with MiXCR, one entry per CDR3 protein. Among some 450,000 distinct CDR3 sequences listed, 17% were seen once. Sequenced material: blood, either unsorted or a sorted T cell fraction (not recorded which). All receptors derive from a male donor with ankylosing spondylitis.

For the CDR3, the DNA is TGTGCCAGCAGTGCCCAAGGGACTCCTAATGAGCAGTTCTTC. This encodes CASSAQGTPNEQFF. The chain uses TRBV28 and TRBJ2-1, with D tentatively TRBD2 (6 bases). The germline V gene has CDR1 MDHEN and CDR2 SYDVKM. The CDR3 totals 14 residues. Trimming pared 5 bases from V and 7 bases from J, leaving 15 bases between.

This rearrangement joins TRBV11-2 to TRBJ1-2; 9 bases line up with TRBD1. Germline V gene data show CDR1 as SGHAT and CDR2 as FQNNGV. The junction had 4 bases not matched to a gene; V was cut back by 0 bases and J by 2 bases. There are 16 residues in the CDR3. This CDR3 reads CASSLDRGTGNYGYTF. CDR3 coding DNA: TGTGCCAGCAGCTTAGATAGAGGGACAGGGAACTATGGCTACACCTTC. Full variable domain (remainder filled in from reference TRBV11-2 and TRBJ1-2): EAGVAQSPRYKIIEKRQSVAFWCNPISGHATLYWYQQILGQGPKLLIQFQNNGVVDDSQLPKDRFSAERLKGVDSTLKIQPAKLEDSAVYLCASSLDRGTGNYGYTFGSGTRLTVV.

The genes are TRBV7-6 and TRBJ2-1, with D uncertain. This CDR3 has 13 amino acids. Deletions cut 3 bases from V and 8 bases from J, with 11 bases between. CDR1 is SGHVS and CDR2 is FNYEAQ in the germline V gene. CDR3: CASSFPPKDEQFF. The DNA of the CDR3 is TGTGCCAGCAGCTTTCCTCCGAAGGATGAGCAGTTCTTC. The full variable domain, in which reference TRBV7-6 and TRBJ2-1 provide the parts outside the CDR3, is GAGVSQSPRYKVTKRGQDVALRCDPISGHVSLYWYRQALGQGPEFLTYFNYEAQQDKSGLPNDRFSAERPEGSISTLTIQRTEQRDSAMYRCASSFPPKDEQFFGPGTRLTVL.

This clonotype was observed at least ten times. This chain links TRBV6-2 or TRBV6-3 with TRBJ2-1; possibly TRBD2 for D (6 bases). Germline lookup yields CDR1 MNHEY and CDR2 SVGEGT. The CDR3 loop spans 14 amino acids. V was cut by 4 bases and J by 7 bases, with 14 bases left in between. The CDR3 loop reads CASSSHVGGNEQFF. The CDR3 coding sequence is TGTGCCAGCAGTTCGCATGTTGGGGGGAATGAGCAGTTCTTC.

This clonotype was seen ten or more times. The V gene is TRBV4-2, the J gene TRBJ2-1, with TRBD2 as a possible D gene (6 bases). The CDR3 sequence is 15 residues long. Trimming removed 0 bases from V and 3 bases from J, with 9 bases in between. From germline, CDR1 is LGHNA and CDR2 YNFKEQ. The CDR3 coding sequence is TGTGCCAGCAGCCAAGATTGGGGGGACTACAATGAGCAGTTCTTC. It yields the protein CASSQDWGDYNEQFF.